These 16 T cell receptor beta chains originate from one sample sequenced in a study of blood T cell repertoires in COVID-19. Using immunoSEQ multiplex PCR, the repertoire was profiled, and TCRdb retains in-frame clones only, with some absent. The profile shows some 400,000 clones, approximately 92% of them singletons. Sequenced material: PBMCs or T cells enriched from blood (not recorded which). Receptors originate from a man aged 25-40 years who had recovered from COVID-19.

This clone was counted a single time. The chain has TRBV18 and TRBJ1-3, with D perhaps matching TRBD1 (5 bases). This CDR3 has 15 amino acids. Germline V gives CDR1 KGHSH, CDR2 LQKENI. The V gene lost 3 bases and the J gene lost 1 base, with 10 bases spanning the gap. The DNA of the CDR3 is TGTGCCAGCTCACCTGCGACAGTTTCTGGAAACACCATATATTTT. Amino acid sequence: CASSPATVSGNTIYF.

This CDR3 is CASSLVSWGPNNEQFF. The CDR3, as DNA: TGTGCCAGCAGTTTGGTTAGCTGGGGCCCCAACAATGAGCAGTTCTTC. The chain is built from TRBV27 and TRBJ2-1, with D possibly TRBD1 on 5 matching bases. This CDR3 is built from 16 residues. V lost 3 bases and J 5 bases, leaving 17 bases between the germline ends. Per germline, CDR1 MNHEY and CDR2 SMNVEV (reference sequence).

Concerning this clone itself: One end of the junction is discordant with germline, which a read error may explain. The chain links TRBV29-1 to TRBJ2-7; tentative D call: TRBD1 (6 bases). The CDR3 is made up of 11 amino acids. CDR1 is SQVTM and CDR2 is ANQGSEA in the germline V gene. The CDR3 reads CSVQGSYKQYF. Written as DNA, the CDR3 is TGCAGCGTTCAGGGGTCCTACAAGCAGTACTTC.

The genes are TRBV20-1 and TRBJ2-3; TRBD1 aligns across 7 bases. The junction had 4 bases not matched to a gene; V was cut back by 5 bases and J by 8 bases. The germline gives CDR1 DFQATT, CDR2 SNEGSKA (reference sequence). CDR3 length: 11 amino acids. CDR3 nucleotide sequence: TGCAGTGCTCGACAGGGTCCTACGCAGTATTTT. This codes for CSARQGPTQYF.

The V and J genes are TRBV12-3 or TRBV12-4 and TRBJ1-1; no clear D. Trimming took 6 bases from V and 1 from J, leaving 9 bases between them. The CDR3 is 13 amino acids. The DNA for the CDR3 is TGTGCCAGCAGCTGGCGGGGGAACACTGAAGCTTTCTTT. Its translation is CASSWRGNTEAFF.

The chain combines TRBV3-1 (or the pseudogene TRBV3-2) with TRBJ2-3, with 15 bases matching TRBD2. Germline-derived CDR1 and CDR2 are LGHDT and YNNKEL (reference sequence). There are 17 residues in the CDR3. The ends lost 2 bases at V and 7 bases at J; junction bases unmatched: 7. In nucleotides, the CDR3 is TGTGCCAGCAGCCAAACTACGGGACTAGCGGGAGGAAATACGCAGTATTTT. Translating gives CASSQTTGLAGGNTQYF.

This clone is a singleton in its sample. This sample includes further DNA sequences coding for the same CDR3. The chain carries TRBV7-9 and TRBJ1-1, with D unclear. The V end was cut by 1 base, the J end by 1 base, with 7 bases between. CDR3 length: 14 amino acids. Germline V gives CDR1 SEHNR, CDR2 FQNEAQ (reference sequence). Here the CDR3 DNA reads TGTGCCAGCAGCTTAGTCGGTCGGAACACTGAAGCTTTCTTT. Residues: CASSLVGRNTEAFF.

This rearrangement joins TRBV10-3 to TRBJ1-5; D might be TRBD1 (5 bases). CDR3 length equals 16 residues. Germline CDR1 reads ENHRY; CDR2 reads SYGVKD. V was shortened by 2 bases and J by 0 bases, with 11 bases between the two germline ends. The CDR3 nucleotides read TGTGCCATCAGTGAGCGGGGGGACTATAGCAATCAGCCCCAGCATTTT. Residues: CAISERGDYSNQPQHF.

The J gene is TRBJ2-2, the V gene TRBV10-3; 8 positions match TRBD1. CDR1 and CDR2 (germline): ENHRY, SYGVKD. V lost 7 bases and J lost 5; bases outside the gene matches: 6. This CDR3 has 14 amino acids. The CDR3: CAITGTGSTGELFF. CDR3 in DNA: TGTGCCATCACTGGGACAGGTTCTACCGGGGAGCTGTTTTTT.

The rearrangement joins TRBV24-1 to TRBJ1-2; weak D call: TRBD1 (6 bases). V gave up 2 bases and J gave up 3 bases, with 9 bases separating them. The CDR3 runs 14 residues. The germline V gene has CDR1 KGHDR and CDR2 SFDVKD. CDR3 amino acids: CATSDSGEHYGYTF. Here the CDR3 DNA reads TGTGCCACCAGTGATTCAGGGGAGCACTATGGCTACACCTTC.

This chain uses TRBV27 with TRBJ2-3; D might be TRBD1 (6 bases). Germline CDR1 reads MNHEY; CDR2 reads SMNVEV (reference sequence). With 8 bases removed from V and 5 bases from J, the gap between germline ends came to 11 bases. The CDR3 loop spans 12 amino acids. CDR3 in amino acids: CASSRGGDTQYF. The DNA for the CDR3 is TGTGCCAGCTCTCGAGGGGGAGATACGCAGTATTTT.

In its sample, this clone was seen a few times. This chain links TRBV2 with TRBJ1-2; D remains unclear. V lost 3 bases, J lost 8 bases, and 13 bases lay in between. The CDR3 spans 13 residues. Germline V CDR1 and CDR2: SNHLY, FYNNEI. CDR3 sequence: CASSDEGWQGYTF. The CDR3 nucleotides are TGTGCCAGCAGTGACGAGGGTTGGCAAGGCTACACCTTC.

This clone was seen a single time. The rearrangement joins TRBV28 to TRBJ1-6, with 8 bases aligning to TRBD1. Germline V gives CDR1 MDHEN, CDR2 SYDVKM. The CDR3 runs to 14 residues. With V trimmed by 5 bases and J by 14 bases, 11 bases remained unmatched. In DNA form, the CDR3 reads TGTGCCAGCAGTCTACATGAGGACAGGGCTTCCCTCCACTTT. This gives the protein CASSLHEDRASLHF.

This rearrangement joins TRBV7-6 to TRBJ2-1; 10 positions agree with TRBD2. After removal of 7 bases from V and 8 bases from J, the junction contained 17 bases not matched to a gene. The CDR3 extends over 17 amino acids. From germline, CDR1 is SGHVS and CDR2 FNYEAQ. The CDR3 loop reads CASTNPAAAGGLDEQFF. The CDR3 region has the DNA TGTGCCAGCACCAACCCGGCCGCAGCGGGAGGGCTAGATGAGCAGTTCTTC. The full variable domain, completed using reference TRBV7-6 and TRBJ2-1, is GAGVSQSPRYKVTKRGQDVALRCDPISGHVSLYWYRQALGQGPEFLTYFNYEAQQDKSGLPNDRFSAERPEGSISTLTIQRTEQRDSAMYRCASTNPAAAGGLDEQFFGPGTRLTVL.

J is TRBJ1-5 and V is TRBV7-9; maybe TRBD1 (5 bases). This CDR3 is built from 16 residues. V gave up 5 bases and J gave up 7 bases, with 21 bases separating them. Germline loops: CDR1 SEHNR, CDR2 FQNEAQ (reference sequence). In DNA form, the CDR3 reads TGTGCCAGCAGCCTTTTTGGAGGGGCGGTTGAACAGCCCCAGCATTTT. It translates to CASSLFGGAVEQPQHF.

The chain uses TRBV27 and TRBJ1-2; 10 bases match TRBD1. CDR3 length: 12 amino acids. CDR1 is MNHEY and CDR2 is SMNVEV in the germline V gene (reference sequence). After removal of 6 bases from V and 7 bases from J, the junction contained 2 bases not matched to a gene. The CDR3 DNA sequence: TGTGCCAGCAGGACAGGGGGCCTTGGCTACACCTTC. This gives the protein CASRTGGLGYTF.